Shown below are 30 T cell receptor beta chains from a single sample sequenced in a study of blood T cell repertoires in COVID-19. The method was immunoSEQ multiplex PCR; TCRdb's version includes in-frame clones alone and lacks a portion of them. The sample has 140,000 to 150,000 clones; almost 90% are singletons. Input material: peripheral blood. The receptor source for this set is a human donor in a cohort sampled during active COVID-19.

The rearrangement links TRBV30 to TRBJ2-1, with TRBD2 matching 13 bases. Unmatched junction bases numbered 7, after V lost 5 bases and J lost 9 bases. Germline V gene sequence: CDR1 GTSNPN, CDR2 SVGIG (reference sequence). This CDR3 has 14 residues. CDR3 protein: CAWEGLAGVGEQFF. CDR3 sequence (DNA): TGTGCCTGGGAAGGACTAGCGGGAGTGGGTGAGCAGTTCTTC.

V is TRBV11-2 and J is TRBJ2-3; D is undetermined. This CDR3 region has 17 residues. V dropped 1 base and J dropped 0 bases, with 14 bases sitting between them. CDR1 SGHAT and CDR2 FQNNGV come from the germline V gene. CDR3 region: CASSLGEQWMSTDTQYF. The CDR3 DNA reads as TGTGCCAGCAGCTTAGGCGAACAGTGGATGAGCACAGATACGCAGTATTTT.

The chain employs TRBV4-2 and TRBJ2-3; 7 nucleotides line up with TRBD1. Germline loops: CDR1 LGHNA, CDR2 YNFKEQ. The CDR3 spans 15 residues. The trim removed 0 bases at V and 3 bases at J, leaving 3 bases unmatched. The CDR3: CASSQDDRVTDTQYF. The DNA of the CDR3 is TGTGCCAGCAGCCAAGATGACAGGGTAACAGATACGCAGTATTTT.

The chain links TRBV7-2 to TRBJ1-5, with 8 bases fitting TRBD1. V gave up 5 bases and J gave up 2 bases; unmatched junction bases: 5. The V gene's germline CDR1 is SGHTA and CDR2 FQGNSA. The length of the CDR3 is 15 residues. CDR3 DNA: TGTGCCAGCAGCCCAGACAGGGGAGGCAATCAGCCCCAGCATTTT. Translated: CASSPDRGGNQPQHF.

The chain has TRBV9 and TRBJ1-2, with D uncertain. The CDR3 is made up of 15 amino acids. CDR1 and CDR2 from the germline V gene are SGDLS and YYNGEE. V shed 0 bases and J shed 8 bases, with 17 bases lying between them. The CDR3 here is CASSVDYRVLSGYTF. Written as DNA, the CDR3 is TGTGCCAGCAGCGTAGATTATCGGGTTCTAAGCGGCTACACCTTC.

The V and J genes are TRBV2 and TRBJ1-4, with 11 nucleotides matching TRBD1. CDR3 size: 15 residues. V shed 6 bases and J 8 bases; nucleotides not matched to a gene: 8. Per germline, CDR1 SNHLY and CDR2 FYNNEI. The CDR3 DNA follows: TGTGCCAGCAGAGCCGGGACAGGGGGGAAAGAAAAACTGTTTTTT. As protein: CASRAGTGGKEKLFF.

In DNA form, the CDR3 reads TGTGCCAGCAGCTTAGACTCCACCGGGGAGCTGTTTTTT. Amino acids: CASSLDSTGELFF. The V and J genes are TRBV11-2 and TRBJ2-2; D call uncertain. The germline V and J ends were trimmed by 0 bases and 4 bases, with 3 bases remaining between them. This CDR3 comprises 13 residues. Germline V gives CDR1 SGHAT, CDR2 FQNNGV.

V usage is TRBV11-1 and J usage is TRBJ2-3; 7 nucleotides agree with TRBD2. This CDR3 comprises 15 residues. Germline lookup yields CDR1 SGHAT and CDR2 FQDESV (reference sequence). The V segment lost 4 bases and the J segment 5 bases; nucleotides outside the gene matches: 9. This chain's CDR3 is CASSSLGGGGDTQYF. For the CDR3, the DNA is TGTGCCAGCAGCTCCTTGGGCGGGGGTGGAGATACGCAGTATTTT. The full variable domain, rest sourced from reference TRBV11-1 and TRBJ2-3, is EAEVAQSPRYKITEKSQAVAFWCDPISGHATLYWYRQILGQGPELLVQFQDESVVDDSQLPKDRFSAERLKGVDSTLKIQPAELGDSAMYLCASSSLGGGGDTQYFGPGTRLTVL.

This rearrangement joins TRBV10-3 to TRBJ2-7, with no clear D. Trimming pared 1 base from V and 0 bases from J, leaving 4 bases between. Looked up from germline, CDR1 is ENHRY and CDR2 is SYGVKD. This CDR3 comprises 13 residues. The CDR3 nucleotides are TGTGCCATCAGTGAGTGGAGCTCCTACGAGCAGTACTTC. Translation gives CAISEWSSYEQYF.

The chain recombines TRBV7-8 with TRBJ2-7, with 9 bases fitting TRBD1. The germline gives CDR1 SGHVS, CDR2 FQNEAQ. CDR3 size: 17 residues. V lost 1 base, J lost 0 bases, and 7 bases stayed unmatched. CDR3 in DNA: TGTGCCAGCAGCTTAGGGCCGGGGACAGGGCTCTCCTACGAGCAGTACTTC. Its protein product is CASSLGPGTGLSYEQYF. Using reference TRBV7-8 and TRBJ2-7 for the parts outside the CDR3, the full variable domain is GAGVSQSPRYKVAKRGQDVALRCDPISGHVSLFWYQQALGQGPEFLTYFQNEAQLDKSGLPSDRFFAERPEGSVSTLKIQRTQQEDSAVYLCASSLGPGTGLSYEQYFGPGTRLTVT.

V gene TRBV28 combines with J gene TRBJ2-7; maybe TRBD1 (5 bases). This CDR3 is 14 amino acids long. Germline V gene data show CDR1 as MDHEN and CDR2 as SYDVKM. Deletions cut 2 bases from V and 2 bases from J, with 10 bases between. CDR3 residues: CASSLNRQTYEQYF. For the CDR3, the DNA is TGTGCCAGCAGTTTAAACAGACAGACCTACGAGCAGTACTTC.

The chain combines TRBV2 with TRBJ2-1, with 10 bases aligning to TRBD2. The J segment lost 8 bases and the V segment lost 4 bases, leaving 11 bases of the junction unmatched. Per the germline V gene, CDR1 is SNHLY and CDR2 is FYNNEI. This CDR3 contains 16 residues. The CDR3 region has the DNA TGTGCCAGCAGTGGGACTAGCGGAGGGTGGAGCGATGAGCAGTTCTTC. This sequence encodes CASSGTSGGWSDEQFF.

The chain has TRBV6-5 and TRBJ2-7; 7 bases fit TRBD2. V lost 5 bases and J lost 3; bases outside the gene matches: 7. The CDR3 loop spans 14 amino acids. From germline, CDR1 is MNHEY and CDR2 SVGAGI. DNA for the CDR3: TGTGCCAGCAGTAACAGCTTAGCGGGCTACGAGCAGTACTTC. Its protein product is CASSNSLAGYEQYF.

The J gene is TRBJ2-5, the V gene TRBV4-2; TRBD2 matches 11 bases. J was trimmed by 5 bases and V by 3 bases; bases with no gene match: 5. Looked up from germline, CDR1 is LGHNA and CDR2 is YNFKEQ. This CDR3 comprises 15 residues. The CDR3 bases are TGTGCCAGCAGCCAGCCTAGCGGGGGGCGGGAGACCCAGTACTTC. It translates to CASSQPSGGRETQYF.

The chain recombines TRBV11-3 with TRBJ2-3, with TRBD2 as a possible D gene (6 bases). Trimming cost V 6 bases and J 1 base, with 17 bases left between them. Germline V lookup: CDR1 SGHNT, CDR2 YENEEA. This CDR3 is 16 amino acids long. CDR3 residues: CASSKRSGRGTDTQYF. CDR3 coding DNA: TGTGCCAGCAGTAAAAGGAGCGGGCGGGGCACAGATACGCAGTATTTT.

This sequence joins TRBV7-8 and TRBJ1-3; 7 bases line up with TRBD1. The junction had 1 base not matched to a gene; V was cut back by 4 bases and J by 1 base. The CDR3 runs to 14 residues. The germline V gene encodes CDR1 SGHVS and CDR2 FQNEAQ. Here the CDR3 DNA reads TGTGCCAGCAGCTCACAGGGGTCTGGAAACACCATATATTTT. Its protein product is CASSSQGSGNTIYF.

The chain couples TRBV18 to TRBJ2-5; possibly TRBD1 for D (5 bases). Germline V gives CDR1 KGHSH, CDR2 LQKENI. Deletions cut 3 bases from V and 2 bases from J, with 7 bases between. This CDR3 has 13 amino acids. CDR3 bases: TGTGCCAGCTCACCCCGACAGCAAGAGACCCAGTACTTC. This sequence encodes CASSPRQQETQYF.

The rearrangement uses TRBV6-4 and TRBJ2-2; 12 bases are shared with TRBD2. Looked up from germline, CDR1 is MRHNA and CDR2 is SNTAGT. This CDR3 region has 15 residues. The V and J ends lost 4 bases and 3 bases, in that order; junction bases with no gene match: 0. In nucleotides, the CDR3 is TGTGCCAGCAGTGGACTAGCGGGAGACACCGGGGAGCTGTTTTTT. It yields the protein CASSGLAGDTGELFF.

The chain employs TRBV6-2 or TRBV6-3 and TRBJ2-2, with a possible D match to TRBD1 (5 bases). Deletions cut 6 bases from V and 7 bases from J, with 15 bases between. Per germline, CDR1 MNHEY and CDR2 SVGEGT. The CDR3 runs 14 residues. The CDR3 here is CASSQTQGDGELFF. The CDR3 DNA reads TGTGCCAGCAGCCAAACCCAGGGTGACGGGGAGCTGTTTTTT.

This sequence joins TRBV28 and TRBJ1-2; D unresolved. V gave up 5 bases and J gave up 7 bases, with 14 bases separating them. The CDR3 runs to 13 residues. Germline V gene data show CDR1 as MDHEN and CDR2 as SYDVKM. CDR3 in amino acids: CASSPPRTLGYTF. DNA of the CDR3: TGTGCCAGCAGTCCCCCGCGGACTCTTGGCTACACCTTC.

CDR3 DNA sequence: TGTGCCACCAGCAGACCGCCCGACCTAGCGGGGATCTACAATGAGCAGTTCTTC. This encodes CATSRPPDLAGIYNEQFF. The chain combines TRBV15 with TRBJ2-1, with 9 nucleotides matching TRBD2. The trim removed 2 bases at V and 3 bases at J, leaving 11 bases unmatched. Germline-derived CDR1 and CDR2 are LNHNV and YYDKDF (reference sequence). The CDR3 consists of 18 residues.

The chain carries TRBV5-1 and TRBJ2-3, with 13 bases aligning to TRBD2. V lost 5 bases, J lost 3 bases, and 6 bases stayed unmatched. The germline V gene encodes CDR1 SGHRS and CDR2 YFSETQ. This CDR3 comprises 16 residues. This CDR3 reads CASREGTSGATDTQYF. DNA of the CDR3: TGCGCCAGCAGGGAAGGGACTAGCGGGGCTACAGATACGCAGTATTTT.

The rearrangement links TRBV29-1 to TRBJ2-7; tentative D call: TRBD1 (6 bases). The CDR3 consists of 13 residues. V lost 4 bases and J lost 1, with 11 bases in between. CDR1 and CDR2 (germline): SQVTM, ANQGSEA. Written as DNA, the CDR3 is TGCAGCGTTGCAGGGGTCCTTTCCTACGAGCAGTACTTC. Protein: CSVAGVLSYEQYF.

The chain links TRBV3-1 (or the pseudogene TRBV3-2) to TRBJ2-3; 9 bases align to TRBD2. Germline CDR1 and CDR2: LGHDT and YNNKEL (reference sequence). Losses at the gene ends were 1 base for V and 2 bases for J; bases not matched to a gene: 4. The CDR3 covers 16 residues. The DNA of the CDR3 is TGTGCCAGCAGCCAAGCTAGCGGGGCCGACACAGATACGCAGTATTTT. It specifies CASSQASGADTDTQYF.

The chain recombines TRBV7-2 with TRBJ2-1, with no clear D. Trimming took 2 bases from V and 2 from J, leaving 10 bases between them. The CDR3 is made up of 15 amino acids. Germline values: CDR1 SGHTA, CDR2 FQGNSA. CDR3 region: CASSLLGGPYNEQFF. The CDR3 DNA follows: TGTGCCAGCAGCTTACTTGGCGGCCCCTACAATGAGCAGTTCTTC. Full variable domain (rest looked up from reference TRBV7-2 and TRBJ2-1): GAGVSQSPSNKVTEKGKDVELRCDPISGHTALYWYRQSLGQGLEFLIYFQGNSAPDKSGLPSDRFSAERTGGSVSTLTIQRTQQEDSAVYLCASSLLGGPYNEQFFGPGTRLTVL.

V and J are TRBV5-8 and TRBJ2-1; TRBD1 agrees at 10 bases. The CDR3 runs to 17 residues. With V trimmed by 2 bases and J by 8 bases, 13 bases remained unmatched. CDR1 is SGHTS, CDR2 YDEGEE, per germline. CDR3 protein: CASSFPGQGYEVDEQFF. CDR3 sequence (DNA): TGTGCCAGCAGCTTTCCGGGACAGGGGTATGAGGTGGATGAGCAGTTCTTC.

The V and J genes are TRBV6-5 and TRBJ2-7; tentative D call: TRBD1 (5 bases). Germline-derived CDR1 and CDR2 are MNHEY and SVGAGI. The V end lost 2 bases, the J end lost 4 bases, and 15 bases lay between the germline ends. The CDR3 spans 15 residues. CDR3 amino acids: CASSYGRQFSYEQYF. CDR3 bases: TGTGCCAGCAGTTACGGTAGACAGTTTTCGTACGAGCAGTACTTC.

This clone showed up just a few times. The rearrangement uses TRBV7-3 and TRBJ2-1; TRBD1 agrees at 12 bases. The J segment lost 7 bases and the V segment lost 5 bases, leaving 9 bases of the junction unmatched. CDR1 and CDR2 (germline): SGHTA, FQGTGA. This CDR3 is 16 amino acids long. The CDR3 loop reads CASSLSGQGALNEQFF. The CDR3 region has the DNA TGTGCCAGCAGCCTTTCGGGACAGGGGGCATTGAATGAGCAGTTCTTC.

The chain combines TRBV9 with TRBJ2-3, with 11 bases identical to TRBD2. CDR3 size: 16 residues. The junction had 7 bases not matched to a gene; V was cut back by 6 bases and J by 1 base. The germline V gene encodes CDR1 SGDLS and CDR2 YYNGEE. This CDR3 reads CASTPSGGLGTDTQYF. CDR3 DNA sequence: TGTGCCAGCACTCCTAGCGGGGGGTTGGGCACAGATACGCAGTATTTT.

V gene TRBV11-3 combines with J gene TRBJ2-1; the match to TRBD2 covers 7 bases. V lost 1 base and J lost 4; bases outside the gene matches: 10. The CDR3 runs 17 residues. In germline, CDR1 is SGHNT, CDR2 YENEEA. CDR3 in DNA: TGTGCCAGCAGCTTAGGAAATGCGGGTAGCGGGTACAATGAGCAGTTCTTC. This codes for CASSLGNAGSGYNEQFF.